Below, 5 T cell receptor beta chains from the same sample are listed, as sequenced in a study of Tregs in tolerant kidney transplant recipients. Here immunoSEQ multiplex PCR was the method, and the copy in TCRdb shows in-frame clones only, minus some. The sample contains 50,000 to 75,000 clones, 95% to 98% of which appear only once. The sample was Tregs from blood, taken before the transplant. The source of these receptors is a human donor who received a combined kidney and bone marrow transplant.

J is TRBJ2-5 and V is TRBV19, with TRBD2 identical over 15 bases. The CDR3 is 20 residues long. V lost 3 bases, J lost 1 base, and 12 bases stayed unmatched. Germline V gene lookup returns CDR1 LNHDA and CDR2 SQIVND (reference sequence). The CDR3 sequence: CASSIGTSGGLEGFQETQYF. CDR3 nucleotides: TGTGCCAGTAGTATCGGGACTAGCGGGGGGCTGGAGGGATTCCAAGAGACCCAGTACTTC.

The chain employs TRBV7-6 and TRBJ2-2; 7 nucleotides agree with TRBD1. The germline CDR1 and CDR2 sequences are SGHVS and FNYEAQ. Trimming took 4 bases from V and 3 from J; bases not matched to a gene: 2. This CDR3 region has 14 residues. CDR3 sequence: CASSYGTDTGELFF. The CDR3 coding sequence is TGTGCCAGCAGCTACGGGACAGACACCGGGGAGCTGTTTTTT. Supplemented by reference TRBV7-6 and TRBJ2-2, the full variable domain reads GAGVSQSPRYKVTKRGQDVALRCDPISGHVSLYWYRQALGQGPEFLTYFNYEAQQDKSGLPNDRFSAERPEGSISTLTIQRTEQRDSAMYRCASSYGTDTGELFFGEGSRLTVL.

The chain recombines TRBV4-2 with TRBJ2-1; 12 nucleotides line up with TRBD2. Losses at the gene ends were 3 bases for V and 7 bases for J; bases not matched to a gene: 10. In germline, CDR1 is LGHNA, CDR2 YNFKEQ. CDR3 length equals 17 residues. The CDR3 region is CASSHVESSGRVNEQFF. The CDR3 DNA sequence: TGTGCCAGCAGCCATGTGGAGTCTAGCGGGAGGGTTAATGAGCAGTTCTTC.

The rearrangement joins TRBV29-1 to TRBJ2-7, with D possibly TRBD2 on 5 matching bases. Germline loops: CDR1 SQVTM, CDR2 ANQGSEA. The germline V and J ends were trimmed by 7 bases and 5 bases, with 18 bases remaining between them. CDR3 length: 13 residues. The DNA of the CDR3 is TGCAGCGCCGTGAAGGGTACTAGGAACGAGCAGTACTTC. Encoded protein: CSAVKGTRNEQYF.

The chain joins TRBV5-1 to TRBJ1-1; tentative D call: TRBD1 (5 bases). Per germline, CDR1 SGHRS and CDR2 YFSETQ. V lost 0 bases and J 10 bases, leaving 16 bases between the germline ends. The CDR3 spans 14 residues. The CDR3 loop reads CASSLAGQGGRAFF. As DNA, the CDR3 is TGCGCCAGCAGCTTGGCAGGTCAGGGAGGCAGAGCTTTCTTT.